This TCR beta chain was sequenced during a study of T cell changes during pregnancy in multiple sclerosis. This table comes from immunoSEQ multiplex PCR, and its TCRdb copy is limited to in-frame clones, with some not included. The data show under 85,000 clones, with 90% seen just once and roughly 1.5% held by the top ten. CDR1 and CDR2 (germline): SGHNT, YYREEE (reference sequence). V shed 0 bases and J shed 1 base, with 9 bases lying between them. The CDR3 covers 15 residues. This receptor was identified in a female donor with multiple sclerosis, enrolled in a pregnancy study. The sequences come from peripheral blood, collected in the third trimester of pregnancy. This sequence joins TRBV5-4 and TRBJ2-3, with D possibly matching TRBD2 (5 bases). The CDR3 protein is CASSLGGYGTDTQYF. The DNA of the CDR3 is TGTGCCAGCAGCTTGGGAGGGTACGGCACAGATACGCAGTATTTT.